The T cell receptor beta chain under discussion was sequenced for a study of CD8 T cells in Susac syndrome. The RNA, about 0.45 to 1 ug, was put through reverse transcription using random hexamers. Each CDR3 protein is one row after TCRdb ran MiXCR on the immunoSEQ multiplex PCR reads. The sample has 200,000 to 250,000 distinct CDR3 sequences; 90% to 95% are singletons. Germline V gene lookup returns CDR1 SGHRS and CDR2 YFSETQ. The CDR3 loop spans 14 amino acids. V trimming: 0 bases; J trimming: 6 bases; junction bases outside the gene matches: 3. TCR beta sequencing was performed on blood CD8+ and CD4+ T cells.

V usage is TRBV5-1 and J usage is TRBJ2-3; TRBD2 aligns across 8 bases. Material: CD4+ T cells from PBMCs. The receptor was isolated from a human donor with multiple sclerosis. Here the CDR3 reads CASSLVAGMDTQYF. The CDR3 nucleotides read TGCGCCAGCAGCTTGGTAGCGGGAATGGATACGCAGTATTTT.